This T cell receptor (beta chain) was documented in a study of blood T cells in healthy people across ages. The authors ran a second PCR of about 6 to 12 cycles using a sample-barcoded 5' primer and a J-beta primer mix. MiXCR, applied by TCRdb to the 5' RACE reads, yields one record per CDR3 protein. The data hold nearly 800,000 distinct CDR3 sequences, with around three fifths observed a single time. Trimming left V 4 bases short and J 8 bases short, with 19 bases between. This CDR3 contains 15 residues. Germline-derived CDR1 and CDR2 are SGHNT and YYREEE (reference sequence). Ranging in age from roughly 6 to 95, the donors were healthy Caucasian individuals from Russia.

The source of this sequence is a man aged 35 to 55 in good health. This chain joins TRBV5-4 and TRBJ2-4; no definite D call. Sequencing was done on a sample of blood. CDR3: CASSIARQTADIQYF. In DNA form, the CDR3 reads TGTGCCAGCAGCATCGCCCGGCAGACGGCGGACATTCAGTACTTC.